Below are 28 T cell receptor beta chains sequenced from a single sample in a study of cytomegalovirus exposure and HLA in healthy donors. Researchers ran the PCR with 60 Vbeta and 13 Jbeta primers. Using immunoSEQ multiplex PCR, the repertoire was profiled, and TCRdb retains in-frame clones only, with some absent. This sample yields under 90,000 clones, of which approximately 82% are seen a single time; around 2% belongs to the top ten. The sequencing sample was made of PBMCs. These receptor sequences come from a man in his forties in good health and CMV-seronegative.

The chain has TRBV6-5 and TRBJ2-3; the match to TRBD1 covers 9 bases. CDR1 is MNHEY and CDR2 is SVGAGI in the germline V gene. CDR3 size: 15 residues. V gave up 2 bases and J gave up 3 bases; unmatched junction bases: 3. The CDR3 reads CASSYGTGSTDTQYF. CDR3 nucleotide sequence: TGTGCCAGCAGTTACGGGACAGGGTCGACAGATACGCAGTATTTT.

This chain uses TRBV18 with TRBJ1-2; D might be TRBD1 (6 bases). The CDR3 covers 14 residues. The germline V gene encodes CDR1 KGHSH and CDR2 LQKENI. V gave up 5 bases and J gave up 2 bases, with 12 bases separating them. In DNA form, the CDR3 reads TGTGCCAGCTCAGGACAGCAATTCAACTATGGCTACACCTTC. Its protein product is CASSGQQFNYGYTF.

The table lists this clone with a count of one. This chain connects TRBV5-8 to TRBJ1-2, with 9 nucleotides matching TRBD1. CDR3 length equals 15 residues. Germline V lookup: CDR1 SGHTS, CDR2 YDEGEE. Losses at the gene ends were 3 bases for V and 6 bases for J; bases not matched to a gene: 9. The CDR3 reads CASSWGQGRSDGYTF. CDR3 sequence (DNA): TGTGCCAGCAGCTGGGGACAGGGACGTTCGGATGGCTACACCTTC.

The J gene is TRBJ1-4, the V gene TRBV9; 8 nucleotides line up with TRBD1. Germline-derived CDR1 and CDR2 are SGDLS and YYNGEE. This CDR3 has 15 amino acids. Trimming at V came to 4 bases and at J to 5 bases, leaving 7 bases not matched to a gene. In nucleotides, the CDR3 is TGTGCCAGCAGCCCCTGGGACAGGCCGAATGAAAAACTGTTTTTT. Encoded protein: CASSPWDRPNEKLFF.

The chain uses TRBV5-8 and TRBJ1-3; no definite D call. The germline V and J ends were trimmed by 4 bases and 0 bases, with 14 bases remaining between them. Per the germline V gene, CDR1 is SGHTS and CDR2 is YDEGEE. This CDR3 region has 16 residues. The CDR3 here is CASSPGVDGSGNTIYF. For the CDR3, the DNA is TGTGCCAGCAGCCCCGGGGTGGACGGCTCTGGAAACACCATATATTTT.

Written as DNA, the CDR3 is TGTGCCAGCAGTGAAGAGACAGGGGGCGATGGCTACACCTTC. This gives the protein CASSEETGGDGYTF. J is TRBJ1-2 and V is TRBV2; 10 nucleotides line up with TRBD1. There are 14 residues in the CDR3. Germline assignment: CDR1 SNHLY and CDR2 FYNNEI. V dropped 1 base and J dropped 6; count of bases not matched to a gene: 2.

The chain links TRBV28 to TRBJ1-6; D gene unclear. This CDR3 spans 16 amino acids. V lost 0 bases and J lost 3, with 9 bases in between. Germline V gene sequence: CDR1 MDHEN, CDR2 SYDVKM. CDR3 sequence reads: CASSLWEYSYNSPLHF. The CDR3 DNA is TGTGCCAGCAGTTTATGGGAATACAGCTATAATTCACCCCTCCACTTT.

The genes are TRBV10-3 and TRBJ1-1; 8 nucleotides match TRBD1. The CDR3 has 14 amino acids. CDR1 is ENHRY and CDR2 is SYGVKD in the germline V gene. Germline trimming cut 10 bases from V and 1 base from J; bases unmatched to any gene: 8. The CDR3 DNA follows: TGTGCCACACACCGGGACAGGACGAACACTGAAGCTTTCTTT. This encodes CATHRDRTNTEAFF.

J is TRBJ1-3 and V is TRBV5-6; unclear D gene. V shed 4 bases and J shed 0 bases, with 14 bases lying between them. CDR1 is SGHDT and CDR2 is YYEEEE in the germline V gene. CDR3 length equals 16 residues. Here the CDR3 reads CASSDSPGSSGNTIYF. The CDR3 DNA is TGTGCCAGCAGCGATTCCCCGGGGAGCTCTGGAAACACCATATATTTT.

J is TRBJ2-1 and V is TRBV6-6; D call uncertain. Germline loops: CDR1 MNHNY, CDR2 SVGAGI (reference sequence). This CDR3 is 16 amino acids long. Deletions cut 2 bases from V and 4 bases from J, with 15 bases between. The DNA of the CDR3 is TGTGCCAGCAGTTACGCTATGAAAGCGAAATACAATGAGCAGTTCTTC. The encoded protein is CASSYAMKAKYNEQFF.

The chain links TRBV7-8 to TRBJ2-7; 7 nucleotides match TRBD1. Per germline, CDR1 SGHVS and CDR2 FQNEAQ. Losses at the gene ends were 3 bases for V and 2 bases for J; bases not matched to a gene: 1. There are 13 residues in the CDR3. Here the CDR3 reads CASSFDRAYEQYF. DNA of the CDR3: TGTGCCAGCAGCTTCGACAGGGCCTACGAGCAGTACTTC.

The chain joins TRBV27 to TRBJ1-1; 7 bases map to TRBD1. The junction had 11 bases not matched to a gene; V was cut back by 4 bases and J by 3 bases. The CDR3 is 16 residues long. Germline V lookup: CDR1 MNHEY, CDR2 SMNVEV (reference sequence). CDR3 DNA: TGTGCCAGCAGTTCCAGACAGGGCTGGAGAGACACTGAAGCTTTCTTT. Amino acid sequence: CASSSRQGWRDTEAFF.

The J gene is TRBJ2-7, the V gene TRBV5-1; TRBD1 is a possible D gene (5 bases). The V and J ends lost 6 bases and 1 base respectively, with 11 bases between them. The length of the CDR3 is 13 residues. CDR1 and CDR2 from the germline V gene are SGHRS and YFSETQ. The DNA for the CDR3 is TGCGCCAGCAAACAGGACGGGTCCTACGAGCAGTACTTC. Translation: CASKQDGSYEQYF.

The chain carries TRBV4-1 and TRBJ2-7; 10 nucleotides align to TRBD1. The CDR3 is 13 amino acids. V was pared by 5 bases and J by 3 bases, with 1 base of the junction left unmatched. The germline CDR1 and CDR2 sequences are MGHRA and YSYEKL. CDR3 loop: CASSWDRGYEQYF. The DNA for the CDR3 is TGCGCCAGCAGCTGGGACAGGGGCTACGAGCAGTACTTC.

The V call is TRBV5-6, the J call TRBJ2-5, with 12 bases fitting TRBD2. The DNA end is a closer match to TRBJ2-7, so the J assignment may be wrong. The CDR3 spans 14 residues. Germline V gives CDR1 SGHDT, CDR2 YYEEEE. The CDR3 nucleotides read TGTGCCAGCAGCCCTAGCGGGAGGGCGGCCGAGCAGTACTTC. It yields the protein CASSPSGRAAEQYF.

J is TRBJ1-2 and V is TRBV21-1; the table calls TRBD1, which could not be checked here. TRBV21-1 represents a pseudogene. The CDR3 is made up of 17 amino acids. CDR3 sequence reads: CASSKDLKGDRVSGYTF. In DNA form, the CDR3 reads TGTGCCAGCAGCAAAGATCTTAAGGGGGACAGGGTCTCTGGCTACACCTTC.

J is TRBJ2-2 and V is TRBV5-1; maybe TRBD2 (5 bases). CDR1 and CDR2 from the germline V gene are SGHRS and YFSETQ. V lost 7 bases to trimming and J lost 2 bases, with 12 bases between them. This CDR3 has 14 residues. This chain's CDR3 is CASALRGNTGELFF. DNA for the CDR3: TGCGCCAGCGCCCTCCGGGGTAACACCGGGGAGCTGTTTTTT.

Here the CDR3 DNA reads TGTGCCAGCAGCTTAGTCGTGCGGGGGAATCAGCCCCAGCATTTT. It is translated as CASSLVVRGNQPQHF. This sequence joins TRBV7-8 and TRBJ1-5; D is perhaps TRBD1 (5 bases). Germline loops: CDR1 SGHVS, CDR2 FQNEAQ. The length of the CDR3 is 15 residues. Trimming pared 1 base from V and 4 bases from J, leaving 11 bases between.

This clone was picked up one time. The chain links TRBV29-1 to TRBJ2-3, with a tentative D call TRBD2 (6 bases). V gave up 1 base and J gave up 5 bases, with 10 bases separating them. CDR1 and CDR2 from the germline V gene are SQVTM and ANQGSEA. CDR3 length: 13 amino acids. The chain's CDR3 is CSVEGQEGDTQYF. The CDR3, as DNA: TGCAGCGTTGAAGGCCAGGAGGGAGATACGCAGTATTTT.

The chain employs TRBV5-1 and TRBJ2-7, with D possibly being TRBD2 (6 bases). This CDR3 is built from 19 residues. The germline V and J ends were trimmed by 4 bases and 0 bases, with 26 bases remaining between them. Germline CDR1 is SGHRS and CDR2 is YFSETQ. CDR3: CASSPGLLVRDHSSYEQYF. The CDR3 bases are TGCGCCAGCAGCCCGGGACTTCTAGTGAGGGACCACAGCTCCTACGAGCAGTACTTC.

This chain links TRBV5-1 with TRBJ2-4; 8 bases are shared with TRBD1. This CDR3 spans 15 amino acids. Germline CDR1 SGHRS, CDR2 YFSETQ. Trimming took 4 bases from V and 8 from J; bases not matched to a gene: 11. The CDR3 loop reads CASSGGTGLVDIQYF. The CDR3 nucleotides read TGCGCCAGCAGCGGGGGGACAGGCTTGGTAGACATTCAGTACTTC.

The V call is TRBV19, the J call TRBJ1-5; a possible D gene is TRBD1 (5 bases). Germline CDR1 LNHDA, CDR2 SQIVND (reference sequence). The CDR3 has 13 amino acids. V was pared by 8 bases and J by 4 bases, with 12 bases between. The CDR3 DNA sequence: TGTGCCAGTGGGAGGGAGGGGAATCAGCCCCAGCATTTT. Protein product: CASGREGNQPQHF. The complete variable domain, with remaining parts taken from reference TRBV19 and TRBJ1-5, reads DGGITQSPKYLFRKEGQNVTLSCEQNLNHDAMYWYRQDPGQGLRLIYYSQIVNDFQKGDIAEGYSVSREKKESFPLTVTSAQKNPTAFYLCASGREGNQPQHFGDGTRLSIL.

CDR3 nucleotide sequence: TGTGCCAGCAGTGCGACCCAGGGGTTCGGCACTGAAGCTTTCTTT. Its translation: CASSATQGFGTEAFF. This chain connects TRBV28 to TRBJ1-1; D may be TRBD1 (6 bases). Deletions cut 5 bases from V and 4 bases from J, with 17 bases between. Germline V lookup: CDR1 MDHEN, CDR2 SYDVKM. The length of the CDR3 is 15 residues.

Here the CDR3 reads CASSLRQPNEKLFF. Written as DNA, the CDR3 is TGTGCCAGCAGCCTACGACAGCCTAATGAAAAACTGTTTTTT. The chain uses TRBV5-6 and TRBJ1-4, with D tentatively TRBD1 (5 bases). The V gene lost 4 bases and the J gene lost 3 bases, with 10 bases spanning the gap. From germline, CDR1 is SGHDT and CDR2 YYEEEE. The CDR3 has 14 residues.

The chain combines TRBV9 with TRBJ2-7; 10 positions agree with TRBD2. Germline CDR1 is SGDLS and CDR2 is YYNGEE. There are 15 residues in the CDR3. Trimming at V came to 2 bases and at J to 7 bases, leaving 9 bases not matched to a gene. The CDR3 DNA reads TGTGCCAGCAGCGTGGAGGGTAGCGGGAGGTTTGAGCAGTACTTC. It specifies CASSVEGSGRFEQYF.

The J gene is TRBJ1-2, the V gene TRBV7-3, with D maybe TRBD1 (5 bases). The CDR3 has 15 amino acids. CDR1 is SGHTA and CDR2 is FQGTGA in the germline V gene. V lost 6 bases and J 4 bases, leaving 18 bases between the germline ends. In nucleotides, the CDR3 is TGTGCCAGCAGGGCACAACAATCCAGGGTCTATGGCTACACCTTC. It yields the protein CASRAQQSRVYGYTF.

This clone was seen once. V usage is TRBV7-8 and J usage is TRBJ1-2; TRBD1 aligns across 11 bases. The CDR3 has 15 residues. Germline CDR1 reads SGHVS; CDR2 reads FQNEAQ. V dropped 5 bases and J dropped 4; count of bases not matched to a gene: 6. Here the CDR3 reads CASSPGQGGTYGYTF. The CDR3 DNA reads TGTGCCAGCAGCCCGGGACAGGGGGGGACCTATGGCTACACCTTC.

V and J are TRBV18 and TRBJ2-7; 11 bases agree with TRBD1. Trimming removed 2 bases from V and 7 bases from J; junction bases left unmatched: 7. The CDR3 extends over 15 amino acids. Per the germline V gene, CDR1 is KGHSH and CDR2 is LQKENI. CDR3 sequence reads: CASSPGGQGAEEQYF. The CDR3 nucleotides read TGTGCCAGCTCACCAGGCGGACAGGGGGCGGAGGAGCAGTACTTC.